Shown below are 3 T cell receptor beta chains from a single sample sequenced in a study of molecular identifiers for immune sequencing clone quantification. TCRdb used MiXCR to reprocess the PCR reads, holding one entry per CDR3 protein. Of tens of thousands of distinct CDR3 sequences listed, around 21% were seen once; the top ten hold approximately 1%. The sample consisted of naive CD8+ T cells from blood, with Jurkat cell RNA spiked in. Subset: FACS-sorted CD8+CD4-CCR7+CD45RA+ naive T cells. These receptors were collected from a human donor in good health. Some libraries in this study had Jurkat cell RNA spiked in.

This clonotype was found many times. V is TRBV19 and J is TRBJ2-7; D may be TRBD2 (5 bases). From germline, CDR1 is LNHDA and CDR2 SQIVND (reference sequence). Deletions cut 3 bases from V and 5 bases from J, with 11 bases between. This CDR3 comprises 13 residues. As DNA, the CDR3 is TGTGCCAGTAGTATCCGGGGTGTCAACGAGCAGTACTTC. Protein: CASSIRGVNEQYF.

The sample holds many counts of this clonotype. The chain has TRBV18 and TRBJ1-2; possible D gene TRBD1, 5 bases. V was cut by 6 bases and J by 3 bases, with 14 bases left in between. Germline CDR1 is KGHSH and CDR2 is LQKENI. CDR3 length: 14 amino acids. CDR3 sequence: CASSPPRDDYGYTF. The CDR3 region has the DNA TGTGCCAGCTCGCCCCCTAGGGACGACTATGGCTACACCTTC.

In its sample, this clonotype was seen many times. The gene calls are TRBV6-1 and TRBJ1-5, with D hard to call. Trimming took off 1 base at V and 0 bases at J, with 7 bases between the two ends. Germline CDR1 MNHNS, CDR2 SASEGT. The CDR3 runs to 15 residues. In nucleotides, the CDR3 is TGTGCCAGCAGTGAAGGCGGATATAGCAATCAGCCCCAGCATTTT. As protein: CASSEGGYSNQPQHF.